This record looks at one T cell receptor beta chain sequence and its context. Its antigen remains unidentified. One base away there is no much larger clone; base qualities are not given. The CDR3 regions of human TCRbeta chains were analyzed by immunosequencing. Per the original workflow: TCRs in the repertoires were compared against a reference library of SARS-CoV-2-specific TCRs that had been generated with the MIRA antigen-specificity platform. Breadth was defined as the fraction of unique TCRs that were SARS-CoV-2-associated. Depth was defined as the fraction of total T cells that were SARS-CoV-2-associated. Using the MIRA data, each spike-specific TCR was assigned both to the spike region to which the TCR was reactive and to a CD4 or CD8 class. Log10-transformed breadth and depth values were compared by one-way ANOVA with Sidak's multiple comparisons tests. TCRdb took this table from immuneACCESS and kept in-frame rearrangements with V and J called. Such tables lack part of the clones; where checked against another copy, unresolved V genes explain under half of the gap, and the rest is unexplained. V, J and clone size are taken as reported in that table, and D and trimming were inferred from the DNA itself. A total of approximately 200,000 clones appear in this sample, roughly 93% of them only once. About 9.3% of the sample comes from the top ten.

The label giving this sample's time point can be read as: baseline before first vaccination. Vaccinee samples were obtained from the UK trials COV001 and COV002, which included a single-blind randomized controlled phase 2/3 trial of AZD1222 (ChAdOx1 nCoV-19) in healthy adults. Trial participant PBMC samples were collected at day 0 and day 28 after the second dose for TCRbeta chain sequencing. This sample was included in a study of T cell responses to AZD1222 COVID-19 vaccine (dated by TCRdb to the early 2020s). Regarding the complete study: AZD1222 recipients whose second dose came at about 4 weeks and those whose second dose came at about 12 weeks were combined into one group, since spike-specific TCR depth and breadth did not differ between the two schedules. A total of 230 to 250 trial participants underwent TCR sequencing, of whom 207 received two doses of AZD1222 and about 25 received two doses of the MenACWY control vaccine. Trial participants were enrolled by age into 18-55, 56-69 and 70-plus year subgroups, with around 140, 26 and 57 TCR-sequenced participants respectively.

The study at large found these results: Conclusions about previously exposed vaccinees are limited, since just a handful of AZD1222 recipients were seropositive for SARS-CoV-2 at baseline. The 56-69-year group was small, and its depth increase did not reach significance, likely because of low power. After two AZD1222 doses, both the breadth and the depth of spike-specific TCRs were significantly higher than at day 0 and than in MenACWY recipients. Reportedly, almost half of the unique spike-specific TCRs recognized epitopes lying outside the regions that are mutated in the B.1.351 and B.1.1.7 variants. Participants were mostly white British, with more females than males. The authors suggested clonal diversity may have been underestimated. Vaccine-associated CD4 TCRs spanned the whole spike protein, with dominant responses in regions 160-218 and 743-854. Because no day 14 peak-response samples were available, repertoires were characterized only after the peak T cell response.

The cysteine opens and the phenylalanine closes a CDR3 of 15 amino acids. Just CDR3 DNA is preserved here, 45 bases in frame from base 1. V trim: 3 bases; J trim: 7 bases; unmatched bases: 11. In the germline V gene (reference sequence), CDR1 corresponds to DFQATT and CDR2 to SNEGSKA. The V and J genes are TRBV20-1 and TRBJ2-1; TRBD2 lines up with 8 middle nucleotides. The TCR sequence derives from an adult in good health. The specimen comprised peripheral blood, sampled on day 0 of AZD1222 vaccination. The CDR3 reads CSASVAGRLQNEQFF. Here is the DNA: TGCAGTGCTAGTGTAGCGGGACGATTACAGAATGAGCAGTTCTTC.